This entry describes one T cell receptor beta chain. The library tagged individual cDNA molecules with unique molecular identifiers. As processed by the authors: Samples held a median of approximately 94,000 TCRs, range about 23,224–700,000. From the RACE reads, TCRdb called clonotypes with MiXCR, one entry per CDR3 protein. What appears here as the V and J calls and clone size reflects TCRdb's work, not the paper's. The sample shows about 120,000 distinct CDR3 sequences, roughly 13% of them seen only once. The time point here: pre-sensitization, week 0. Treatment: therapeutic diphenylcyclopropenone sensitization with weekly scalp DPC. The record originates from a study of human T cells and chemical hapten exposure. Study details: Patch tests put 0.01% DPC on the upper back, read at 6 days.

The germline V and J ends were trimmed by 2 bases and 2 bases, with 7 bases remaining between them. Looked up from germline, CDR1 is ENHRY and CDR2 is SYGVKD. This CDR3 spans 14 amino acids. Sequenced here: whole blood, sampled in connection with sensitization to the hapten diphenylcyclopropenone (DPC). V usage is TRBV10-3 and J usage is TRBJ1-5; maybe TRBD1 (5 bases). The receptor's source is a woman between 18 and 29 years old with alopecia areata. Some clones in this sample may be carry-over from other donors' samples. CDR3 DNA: TGTGCCATCAGTGAGCAGGGTGGCAATCAGCCCCAGCATTTT. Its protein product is CAISEQGGNQPQHF.